This entry lists 25 T cell receptor beta chains sequenced from one sample in a study of shared clonotypes between healthy human individuals. Sequencing used immunoSEQ multiplex PCR; TCRdb keeps in-frame clones, though not all of them. The table records around 700,000 clones, about 78% of them present only once. The sequenced material came from memory CD4+ T cells sorted from blood. Subset indicated: CD45RA-negative fraction. These receptors were obtained from a woman aged 25 to 39 in good health.

The chain employs TRBV7-9 and TRBJ2-1; 15 bases fit TRBD2. Unmatched junction bases numbered 10, after V lost 6 bases and J lost 4 bases. Germline V CDR1 and CDR2: SEHNR, FQNEAQ (reference sequence). The CDR3 length is 18 residues. The CDR3 loop reads CASRPRTSGRASYNEQFF. CDR3 coding DNA: TGTGCCAGCAGGCCAAGGACTAGCGGGAGGGCCTCGTACAATGAGCAGTTCTTC. The variable domain in full, with the rest retrieved from reference TRBV7-9 and TRBJ2-1, is DTGVSQNPRHKITKRGQNVTFRCDPISEHNRLYWYRQTLGQGPEFLTYFQNEAQLEKSRLLSDRFSAERPKGSFSTLEIQRTEQGDSAMYLCASRPRTSGRASYNEQFFGPGTRLTVL.

J is TRBJ2-2 and V is TRBV25-1; D is possibly TRBD1 (5 bases). In germline, CDR1 is MGHDK, CDR2 SYGVNS. V was cut by 1 base and J by 2 bases, with 14 bases left in between. This CDR3 is 17 amino acids long. CDR3 protein: CASSESQGTLNTGELFF. The DNA of the CDR3 is TGTGCCAGCAGTGAATCTCAGGGTACTTTAAACACCGGGGAGCTGTTTTTT. Combining the CDR3 with reference TRBV25-1 and TRBJ2-2 gives the whole variable domain EADIYQTPRYLVIGTGKKITLECSQTMGHDKMYWYQQDPGMELHLIHYSYGVNSTEKGDLSSESTVSRIRTEHFPLTLESARPSHTSQYLCASSESQGTLNTGELFFGEGSRLTVL.

This clone was seen a handful of times. CDR3: CASSLGLAGVLTGELFF. The CDR3 bases are TGTGCCAGTAGTTTGGGACTAGCGGGAGTGCTCACCGGGGAGCTGTTTTTT. The chain carries TRBV19 and TRBJ2-2; 14 bases line up with TRBD2. V was pared by 5 bases and J by 4 bases, with 6 bases of the junction left unmatched. The CDR3 loop spans 17 amino acids. The germline gives CDR1 LNHDA, CDR2 SQIVND (reference sequence). The full variable domain, its missing parts supplied by reference TRBV19 and TRBJ2-2, is DGGITQSPKYLFRKEGQNVTLSCEQNLNHDAMYWYRQDPGQGLRLIYYSQIVNDFQKGDIAEGYSVSREKKESFPLTVTSAQKNPTAFYLCASSLGLAGVLTGELFFGEGSRLTVL.

This chain joins TRBV28 and TRBJ2-1; 9 bases match TRBD1. CDR1 is MDHEN, CDR2 SYDVKM, per germline. Trimming took 1 base from V and 6 from J; bases not matched to a gene: 13. This CDR3 has 18 residues. The CDR3 DNA reads TGTGCCAGCAGTTTATTGAGGGATGGGGACAGGGATACCAATGAGCAGTTCTTC. Translating it yields CASSLLRDGDRDTNEQFF.

This rearrangement joins TRBV27 to TRBJ2-1; 12 nucleotides line up with TRBD2. Trimming took 6 bases from V and 7 from J; bases not matched to a gene: 7. Germline CDR1 and CDR2: MNHEY and SMNVEV (reference sequence). The CDR3 is made up of 15 amino acids. CDR3 in amino acids: CASSKTSGRKNEQFF. CDR3 coding DNA: TGTGCCAGCAGCAAAACTAGCGGGAGGAAAAATGAGCAGTTCTTC.

The genes are TRBV7-2 and TRBJ1-5; D perhaps matches TRBD1 (6 bases). Per the germline V gene, CDR1 is SGHTA and CDR2 is FQGNSA. V lost 11 bases and J lost 5, with 22 bases in between. The length of the CDR3 is 15 residues. Here the CDR3 reads CASKTWGAGDQPQHF. The DNA for the CDR3 is TGTGCCTCGAAAACATGGGGGGCGGGAGATCAGCCCCAGCATTTT.

The chain has TRBV7-6 and TRBJ1-5; no firm D call. From germline, CDR1 is SGHVS and CDR2 FNYEAQ. This CDR3 has 14 residues. Trimming cost V 5 bases and J 9 bases, with 17 bases left between them. The CDR3 region has the DNA TGTGCCAGCAGCCCCGTCTCCGTCCTGGCGCCCCAGCATTTT. This translates into CASSPVSVLAPQHF.

The chain is built from TRBV14 and TRBJ2-2; TRBD1 or TRBD2 may be the D gene (5 bases each). Germline V lookup: CDR1 SGHDN, CDR2 FVKESK. This CDR3 is 16 amino acids long. Trimming pared 4 bases from V and 0 bases from J, leaving 12 bases between. CDR3 protein: CASSPRGGANTGELFF. For the CDR3, the DNA is TGTGCCAGCAGCCCTCGTGGGGGAGCGAACACCGGGGAGCTGTTTTTT.

Only a few counts were recorded for this clone. The rearrangement joins TRBV25-1 to TRBJ2-1, with TRBD1 matching over 9 bases. Germline lookup yields CDR1 MGHDK and CDR2 SYGVNS. Losses at the gene ends were 3 bases for V and 6 bases for J; bases not matched to a gene: 6. The CDR3 length is 15 residues. CDR3 in amino acids: CASSDSGQGSNEQFF. Written as DNA, the CDR3 is TGTGCCAGCAGTGATTCGGGACAGGGAAGCAATGAGCAGTTCTTC.

The gene calls are TRBV2 and TRBJ1-5; D not certain. The V gene lost 6 bases and the J gene lost 2 bases, with 14 bases spanning the gap. Germline lookup yields CDR1 SNHLY and CDR2 FYNNEI. The CDR3 extends over 15 amino acids. The CDR3 sequence is CASRIGVVGNQPQHF. The DNA for the CDR3 is TGTGCCAGCAGGATCGGTGTGGTGGGCAATCAGCCCCAGCATTTT.

The J gene is TRBJ2-1, the V gene TRBV30; possibly TRBD2 for D (7 bases). Germline CDR1 reads GTSNPN; CDR2 reads SVGIG (reference sequence). The CDR3 covers 14 residues. Trimming shortened V by 4 bases and J by 9 bases, and 19 bases separated the two germline ends. CDR3 sequence: CAWIGGGPWGEQFF. The CDR3 coding sequence is TGTGCCTGGATAGGGGGAGGGCCATGGGGTGAGCAGTTCTTC. The whole variable domain, filled in from reference TRBV30 and TRBJ2-1, reads SQTIHQWPATLVQPVGSPLSLECTVEGTSNPNLYWYRQAAGRGLQLLFYSVGIGQISSEVPQNLSASRPQDRQFILSSKKLLLSDSGFYLCAWIGGGPWGEQFFGPGTRLTVL.

The rearrangement uses TRBV7-2 and TRBJ2-7; D possibly corresponds to TRBD1 (5 bases). The V end lost 5 bases, the J end lost 5 bases, and 19 bases lay between the germline ends. Germline CDR1 SGHTA, CDR2 FQGNSA. CDR3 length: 15 residues. CDR3 amino acids: CASSTTPLRVDEQYF. The CDR3 DNA sequence: TGTGCCAGCAGCACGACCCCCCTCAGGGTGGACGAGCAGTACTTC.

This clone has only one observation. The chain recombines TRBV27 with TRBJ1-2; D gene uncertain. This CDR3 region has 12 residues. CDR1 and CDR2 from the germline V gene are MNHEY and SMNVEV (reference sequence). V lost 4 bases and J lost 7, with 10 bases in between. Here the CDR3 DNA reads TGTGCCAGCAGTTATCGGGGTAGTGGCTACACCTTC. Its translation: CASSYRGSGYTF.

This chain links TRBV7-2 with TRBJ2-1, with 8 bases aligning to TRBD2. V lost 3 bases and J lost 6; bases outside the gene matches: 7. The germline CDR1 and CDR2 sequences are SGHTA and FQGNSA. This CDR3 contains 15 residues. CDR3 loop: CASSLELAESNEQFF. The CDR3 bases are TGTGCCAGCAGCTTGGAACTAGCGGAGAGCAATGAGCAGTTCTTC. The entire variable domain, with the rest obtained from reference TRBV7-2 and TRBJ2-1, is as follows: GAGVSQSPSNKVTEKGKDVELRCDPISGHTALYWYRQSLGQGLEFLIYFQGNSAPDKSGLPSDRFSAERTGGSVSTLTIQRTQQEDSAVYLCASSLELAESNEQFFGPGTRLTVL.

This clone was detected only a few times. This chain uses TRBV7-8 with TRBJ2-1; 8 positions match TRBD2. The CDR3 extends over 13 amino acids. CDR1 is SGHVS and CDR2 is FQNEAQ in the germline V gene. The trim removed 11 bases at V and 9 bases at J, leaving 12 bases unmatched. CDR3 residues: CAASGAGVSEQFF. As DNA, the CDR3 is TGTGCCGCCAGCGGAGCGGGAGTGAGTGAGCAGTTCTTC.

The gene calls are TRBV30 and TRBJ2-5; perhaps D is TRBD1 or TRBD2 (5 bases each). The J call may be in error: the DNA end matches TRBJ2-7 better. The CDR3 extends over 13 amino acids. Germline V gene sequence: CDR1 GTSNPN, CDR2 SVGIG (reference sequence). This CDR3 reads CAWRSGTVYEQYF. The CDR3 DNA reads TGTGCCTGGAGGTCAGGGACGGTGTACGAGCAGTACTTC.

This clone occurred many times. The chain has TRBV7-8 and TRBJ2-3; TRBD1 aligns across 8 bases. CDR3 length: 14 residues. The germline gives CDR1 SGHVS, CDR2 FQNEAQ. Trimming removed 3 bases from V and 7 bases from J; junction bases left unmatched: 6. CDR3 in DNA: TGTGCCAGCAGCTTCGGGACAGGACGGAATACGCAGTATTTT. Translation: CASSFGTGRNTQYF. The complete variable domain, with remaining parts taken from reference TRBV7-8 and TRBJ2-3, reads GAGVSQSPRYKVAKRGQDVALRCDPISGHVSLFWYQQALGQGPEFLTYFQNEAQLDKSGLPSDRFFAERPEGSVSTLKIQRTQQEDSAVYLCASSFGTGRNTQYFGPGTRLTVL.

Points on this clone: Other DNA sequences within the sample encode an identical CDR3. The chain combines TRBV5-1 with TRBJ2-7; possibly TRBD2 for D (5 bases). The CDR3 is made up of 14 amino acids. CDR1 SGHRS and CDR2 YFSETQ come from the germline V gene. V was clipped by 0 bases and J by 4 bases, with 11 bases between them. CDR3 nucleotides: TGCGCCAGCAGCTTGGATAGTAGCGCTTACGAGCAGTACTTC. Protein sequence: CASSLDSSAYEQYF.

The CDR3 reads CSVPGAHEQFF. The CDR3 bases are TGCAGCGTTCCGGGAGCCCATGAGCAGTTCTTC. The J gene is TRBJ2-1, the V gene TRBV29-1, with D possibly matching TRBD2 (6 bases). From germline, CDR1 is SQVTM and CDR2 ANQGSEA. The CDR3 covers 11 residues. Deletions cut 5 bases from V and 8 bases from J, with 10 bases between.

This clone occurred once. The V gene is TRBV14, the J gene TRBJ2-7; tentatively, D is TRBD2 (5 bases). The germline V gene has CDR1 SGHDN and CDR2 FVKESK. The CDR3 consists of 12 residues. V was shortened by 2 bases and J by 9 bases, with 11 bases between the two germline ends. The CDR3 reads CASSQTGYRQYF. The CDR3 bases are TGTGCCAGCAGCCAAACGGGATATCGGCAGTACTTC.

The chain has TRBV11-2 and TRBJ1-5; perhaps TRBD1 as D (5 bases). The ends were cut back, 1 base at V and 5 bases at J, with 6 bases in the middle. This CDR3 has 13 residues. Germline V lookup: CDR1 SGHAT, CDR2 FQNNGV. CDR3 in DNA: TGTGCCAGCAGCTTAGGGGACCATCAGCCCCAGCATTTT. Protein product: CASSLGDHQPQHF.

This sequence joins TRBV19 and TRBJ1-5; 7 bases are shared with TRBD1. Losses at the gene ends were 6 bases for V and 7 bases for J; bases not matched to a gene: 3. Germline CDR1 and CDR2: LNHDA and SQIVND (reference sequence). This CDR3 contains 12 residues. CDR3 in amino acids: CASRAGGQPQHF. The CDR3 DNA reads TGTGCCAGTAGGGCAGGGGGACAGCCCCAGCATTTT.

The chain links TRBV5-1 to TRBJ2-1; D may match TRBD1 or TRBD2 (5 bases each). Germline V gene lookup returns CDR1 SGHRS and CDR2 YFSETQ. V was cut by 3 bases and J by 7 bases, with 14 bases left in between. The CDR3 loop spans 14 amino acids. CDR3 region: CASSSGPPLNEQFF. The CDR3 DNA is TGCGCCAGCAGCTCGGGACCCCCTTTAAATGAGCAGTTCTTC.

This clone was counted between two and nine times. The chain is built from TRBV27 and TRBJ1-5; D uncertain. CDR3 length equals 16 residues. Germline CDR1 MNHEY, CDR2 SMNVEV (reference sequence). Trimming cost V 3 bases and J 4 bases, with 16 bases left between them. CDR3 amino acids: CASSFKSGRTNQPQHF. CDR3 in DNA: TGTGCCAGCAGTTTCAAGTCCGGCAGGACTAATCAGCCCCAGCATTTT.

The chain carries TRBV11-2 and TRBJ2-7; TRBD2 might be the D (5 bases). Germline CDR1 and CDR2: SGHAT and FQNNGV. V gave up 2 bases and J gave up 2 bases, with 13 bases separating them. The CDR3 spans 15 residues. Here the CDR3 DNA reads TGTGCCAGCAGCTTAAATAGCGCCGGTACCTACGAGCAGTACTTC. Its protein is CASSLNSAGTYEQYF.